A single sample is the source of the 13 T cell receptor beta chains below, sequenced in a study of T cell responses to AZD1222 COVID-19 vaccine. TCRdb keeps only in-frame clones here, not all; method: immunoSEQ multiplex PCR. The repertoire holds 95,000 to 150,000 clones, with roughly 87% as singletons. Sequencing was performed on peripheral blood, taken on day 0 of AZD1222 vaccination. These receptors all stem from an adult in good health.

This clone occurred a few times. This chain links TRBV18 with TRBJ2-5; the match to TRBD1 covers 7 bases. This CDR3 comprises 17 residues. Germline lookup yields CDR1 KGHSH and CDR2 LQKENI. With V trimmed by 3 bases and J by 4 bases, 14 bases remained unmatched. The CDR3 is CASSPGQSSWWGETQYF. As DNA, the CDR3 is TGTGCCAGCTCACCGGGACAGTCGTCTTGGTGGGGAGAGACCCAGTACTTC.

The CDR3 is CASSLSRTEETQYF. The CDR3 nucleotides read TGTGCCAGCAGCTTGTCTAGGACGGAAGAGACCCAGTACTTC. V usage is TRBV5-4 and J usage is TRBJ2-5, with D uncertain. Germline V gives CDR1 SGHNT, CDR2 YYREEE (reference sequence). Trimming removed 1 base at V and 3 bases at J, with 10 bases between. There are 14 residues in the CDR3.

This sequence joins TRBV6-5 and TRBJ1-5; D gene uncertain. The CDR3 is 15 amino acids. Trimming cost V 6 bases and J 1 base, with 13 bases left between them. Per germline, CDR1 MNHEY and CDR2 SVGAGI. The CDR3 region has the DNA TGTGCCAGCAGCACTTCCAAGGCGAGCAATCAGCCCCAGCATTTT. This gives the protein CASSTSKASNQPQHF.

The V gene is TRBV30, the J gene TRBJ2-3, with D maybe TRBD2 (6 bases). The CDR3 runs 13 residues. From germline, CDR1 is GTSNPN and CDR2 SVGIG (reference sequence). The V gene lost 0 bases and the J gene lost 6 bases, with 10 bases spanning the gap. CDR3 sequence (DNA): TGTGCCTGGAGTGTGGGGGGAGGTGATACGCAGTATTTT. Encoded protein: CAWSVGGGDTQYF. The full variable domain, completed using reference TRBV30 and TRBJ2-3, is SQTIHQWPATLVQPVGSPLSLECTVEGTSNPNLYWYRQAAGRGLQLLFYSVGIGQISSEVPQNLSASRPQDRQFILSSKKLLLSDSGFYLCAWSVGGGDTQYFGPGTRLTVL.

The sample holds a few counts of this clone. V gene TRBV19 combines with J gene TRBJ2-7; D is unclear. This CDR3 region has 12 residues. Trimming shortened V by 5 bases and J by 3 bases, and 8 bases separated the two germline ends. Germline lookup yields CDR1 LNHDA and CDR2 SQIVND (reference sequence). The CDR3 region has the DNA TGTGCCAGTAGTGATGAGGACTACGAGCAGTACTTC. Its translation is CASSDEDYEQYF.

This chain joins TRBV10-1 and TRBJ2-7, with TRBD1 matching 8 bases. Losses at the gene ends were 6 bases for V and 2 bases for J; bases not matched to a gene: 6. From germline, CDR1 is WNHNN and CDR2 SYGVQD (reference sequence). The CDR3 runs 14 residues. In DNA, the CDR3 is TGCGCCAGCAGGCAAGGGACAGGAGCCTACGAGCAGTACTTC. As protein: CASRQGTGAYEQYF.

This CDR3 reads CASSYPGARYQPQHF. The DNA for the CDR3 is TGTGCCAGCAGTTACCCCGGGGCGAGGTATCAGCCCCAGCATTTT. The rearrangement uses TRBV6-2 or TRBV6-3 and TRBJ1-5; a possible D gene is TRBD1 (5 bases). Germline V gene data show CDR1 as MNHEY and CDR2 as SVGEGT. V lost 2 bases, J lost 5 bases, and 13 bases lay in between. The CDR3 extends over 15 amino acids.

The chain employs TRBV7-8 and TRBJ1-5; D is ambiguous. The CDR3 has 16 amino acids. V gave up 5 bases and J gave up 4 bases, with 18 bases separating them. CDR1 and CDR2 (germline): SGHVS, FQNEAQ. The CDR3 here is CASSRDWSAINQPQHF. The CDR3 DNA is TGTGCCAGCAGCCGTGACTGGTCGGCAATTAATCAGCCCCAGCATTTT.

J is TRBJ2-5 and V is TRBV11-2; 8 bases align to TRBD1. Germline V gene lookup returns CDR1 SGHAT and CDR2 FQNNGV. The CDR3 is 15 amino acids. Trimming at V came to 3 bases and at J to 2 bases, leaving 5 bases not matched to a gene. The CDR3 nucleotides are TGTGCCAGCAGCTTTCAGGGGGCGTGGCAAGAGACCCAGTACTTC. It codes for CASSFQGAWQETQYF. Full variable domain (remainder filled in from reference TRBV11-2 and TRBJ2-5): EAGVAQSPRYKIIEKRQSVAFWCNPISGHATLYWYQQILGQGPKLLIQFQNNGVVDDSQLPKDRFSAERLKGVDSTLKIQPAKLEDSAVYLCASSFQGAWQETQYFGPGTRLLVL.

This chain links TRBV7-3 with TRBJ2-5, with D possibly called TRBD1 or TRBD2 (6 bases each). Germline CDR1 and CDR2: SGHTA and FQGTGA. V dropped 3 bases and J dropped 9 bases, with 17 bases sitting between them. The CDR3 sequence is 14 residues long. CDR3 sequence (DNA): TGTGCCAGCAGCTTCCGGCAGGGGACTGGAGCCCAGTACTTC. Translation gives CASSFRQGTGAQYF.

The CDR3 here is CASSTQGRDRRYEQYF. For the CDR3, the DNA is TGTGCCAGCAGTACCCAAGGTCGGGACAGGAGGTACGAGCAGTACTTC. The chain employs TRBV2 and TRBJ2-7, with 8 bases aligning to TRBD1. This CDR3 has 16 amino acids. V shed 5 bases and J 4 bases; nucleotides not matched to a gene: 13. Germline loops: CDR1 SNHLY, CDR2 FYNNEI.

Only a few counts were recorded for this clone. V gene TRBV14 combines with J gene TRBJ2-1; a possible D gene is TRBD2 (5 bases). Germline CDR1 and CDR2: SGHDN and FVKESK. The CDR3 consists of 17 residues. The ends were cut back, 4 bases at V and 7 bases at J, with 23 bases in the middle. The CDR3 DNA is TGTGCCAGCAGCCCACTAAAGGACTCTATATTGGGGAATGAGCAGTTCTTC. Its translation is CASSPLKDSILGNEQFF.

The V and J genes are TRBV10-3 and TRBJ2-3; 7 bases map to TRBD2. Germline V gives CDR1 ENHRY, CDR2 SYGVKD. The CDR3 spans 13 residues. The trim removed 3 bases at V and 8 bases at J, leaving 5 bases unmatched. In DNA form, the CDR3 reads TGTGCCATCAGTGACAATGGGGGGGGTACGCAGTATTTT. This codes for CAISDNGGGTQYF.